Listed below are T cell receptor beta chains from one sample, sequenced in a study of blood T cell repertoires in COVID-19. Data came from immunoSEQ multiplex PCR; TCRdb stores just in-frame clones and leaves some out. Here the sample spans 150,000 or so clones, about 86% being singletons. What was sequenced was peripheral blood. The receptors here all came from a woman aged 60-75 years with acute or convalescent COVID-19. The CDR3 runs from the conserved cysteine through the conserved F or W. Each record gives: J gene, D gene, clone size, V gene, CDR3 DNA, CDR3 protein. A D gene is named only where the DNA matches it firmly. Expanded clones are given a class, and other clones once, few, many or no size at all.

TRBJ2-2	TRBD2	.	TRBV6-6	TGTGCCAGCAGTTCCCGGACTAGCGGGGGGATCGGGGAGCTGTTTTTT	CASSSRTSGGIGELFF
TRBJ2-3	.	.	TRBV25-1	TGTGCCAGCAGTGTCGGGGGTCCCACAGATACGCAGTATTTT	CASSVGGPTDTQYF
TRBJ1-6	.	.	TRBV2	TGTGCCAGCAGTCCAACGAGGATGGGGCCGACATTCAATAATTCACCCCTCCACTTT	CASSPTRMGPTFNNSPLHF
TRBJ1-1	.	.	TRBV11-2	TGTGCCAGCAGCTTAGAGCCGACACGAGCTCTTGAAGCTTTCTTT	CASSLEPTRALEAFF
TRBJ2-2	.	.	TRBV3-1/TRBV3-2	TGTGCCAGCAGCCGCCCCCTGCTGGGGGGGCCGTCGGGCGGGGAGCTGTTTTTT	CASSRPLLGGPSGGELFF
TRBJ2-5	.	.	TRBV29-1	TGCAGCGTTGAAGGGGGGCAGGGACGGACCCAGTACTTC	CSVEGGQGRTQYF
TRBJ2-3	TRBD2	once	TRBV4-1	TGCGCCAGCAGCCCGCTAGCGGGGGCAACAGATACGCAGTATTTT	CASSPLAGATDTQYF
TRBJ1-6	.	few	TRBV7-2	TGTGCCAGCAGCTTCGCGAGGGCTGGGAGCTCCTATAATTCACCCCTCCACTTT	CASSFARAGSSYNSPLHF
TRBJ2-5	.	.	TRBV28	TGTGCCAGCAGTTCCCTCGGAGAGACCCAGTACTTC	CASSSLGETQYF
TRBJ2-2	.	once	TRBV13	TGTGCCAGCAGCTCTCGCGGGGAGCTGTTTTTT	CASSSRGELFF
TRBJ1-1	.	.	TRBV5-1	TGCGCCAGCAGCGGGGGGCGGGGGCTACTAAGAATGAACACTGAAGCTTTCTTT	CASSGGRGLLRMNTEAFF
TRBJ2-1	TRBD2	.	TRBV11-2	TGTGCCAGCACCAGCGGGCTAGCGGGGGGGTTCAATGAGCAGTTCTTC	CASTSGLAGGFNEQFF
TRBJ2-2	.	.	TRBV4-3	TGCGCCAGCAGCCAAGATCGAAGAGGGGGAAACACCGGGGAGCTGTTTTTT	CASSQDRRGGNTGELFF
TRBJ2-7	TRBD2	.	TRBV2	TGTGCCAGCAGTGAAATCGGAGCGGGGTTGGACGAGCAGTACTTC	CASSEIGAGLDEQYF
TRBJ2-7	.	.	TRBV28	TGTGCCAGCAGCCTTTATGCACGGCAGGGGAGCTCCTACGAGCAGTACTTC	CASSLYARQGSSYEQYF
TRBJ2-5	TRBD2	.	TRBV18	TGTGCCAGCTCAGTAGGACTAGCGGCACCAGAGACCCAGTACTTC	CASSVGLAAPETQYF
TRBJ2-2	TRBD1	.	TRBV28	TGTGCCAGCTGGGACAGGGGGGCTAACACCGGGGAGCTGTTTTTT	CASWDRGANTGELFF
TRBJ2-7	.	.	TRBV5-1	TGCGCCAGCAGCGTCGACAGACCCCGGAGCTCCTACGAGCAGTACTTC	CASSVDRPRSSYEQYF
TRBJ2-1	TRBD1	.	TRBV6-1	TGTGCCAGCAGTGAAACAGGGGCGGATGAGCAGTTCTTC	CASSETGADEQFF
TRBJ1-3	.	.	TRBV7-9	TGTGCCAGCAGCTTAACAGTCTCTGGAAACACCATATATTTT	CASSLTVSGNTIYF
TRBJ1-2	TRBD1	.	TRBV12-5	TGTGCTAGTGGTTTGTCAACGGGACAGGTGAATGGCTACACCTTC	CASGLSTGQVNGYTF
TRBJ1-2	.	.	TRBV5-1	TGCGCCAGCAGCCACAAAGTCAGCGAACGCTACACCTTC	CASSHKVSERYTF
TRBJ2-7	.	.	TRBV19	TGTGCCAGTAGCACCGGCTCCTACGAGCAGTACTTC	CASSTGSYEQYF
TRBJ2-4	.	.	TRBV6-5	TGTGCCAGCAGTTACTCTTCAGGGGGAGGCAAAAACATTCAGTACTTC	CASSYSSGGGKNIQYF
TRBJ1-1	.	.	TRBV11-3	TGTGCCAGCAGCTCACTAACTGAAGCTTTCTTT	CASSSLTEAFF
TRBJ1-5	.	.	TRBV20-1	TGCAGTGCTAGTGGGCAGGGAAATCAGCCCCAGCATTTT	CSASGQGNQPQHF
TRBJ2-7	TRBD1	.	TRBV24-1	TGTGCCACCACTCCGACTGGGACAGGGGGCGGCGACGAGCAGTACTTC	CATTPTGTGGGDEQYF
TRBJ1-2	.	medium-sized	TRBV4-1	TGCGCCAGCAGCCCCCCTCAGGGTCTTTATGGCTACACCTTC	CASSPPQGLYGYTF
TRBJ2-3	TRBD2	few	TRBV3-1/TRBV3-2	TGTGCCAGCAGCCGCCCTCAGCGGGGTTCAACAGATACGCAGTATTTT	CASSRPQRGSTDTQYF
TRBJ1-1	.	.	TRBV5-1	TGCGCCAGCAGCTTGGACGGGACACGGCGGAGTAACACTGAAGCTTTCTTT	CASSLDGTRRSNTEAFF
TRBJ2-1	.	.	TRBV9	TGTGCCAGCAGCGTATCCCCGCGATCGAGCAATGAGCAGTTCTTC	CASSVSPRSSNEQFF
TRBJ1-5	.	many	TRBV15	TGTGCCACCAGCAGGGTACAAACTAGCAATCAGCCCCAGCATTTT	CATSRVQTSNQPQHF
TRBJ1-4	.	.	TRBV19	TGTGCCAGTAGTATTCGACGGAGTAATGAAAAACTGTTTTTT	CASSIRRSNEKLFF
TRBJ1-3	TRBD1	.	TRBV4-3	TGCGCCAGCAGCCAAGCGGCGCACAGGGGAGCTGGAAACACCATATATTTT	CASSQAAHRGAGNTIYF
TRBJ2-1	.	.	TRBV9	TGTGCCAGCGGTCATTCGGGGGTTGAGCAGTTCTTC	CASGHSGVEQFF
TRBJ2-1	.	.	TRBV6-5	TGTGCCAGCAGTCAAAAACCAGGCTACAATGAGCAGTTCTTC	CASSQKPGYNEQFF
TRBJ1-1	.	.	TRBV6-5	TGTGCCAGCAGGAACCAGAATATTGAAGCTTTCTTT	CASRNQNIEAFF
TRBJ1-6	TRBD1	few	TRBV3-1/TRBV3-2	TGTGCCAGCAGAGGGACAGCCGATAATTCACCCCTCCACTTT	CASRGTADNSPLHF
TRBJ2-5	.	.	TRBV11-1	TGTGCCAGCAGCTTAAGGGGCCTGGGAAAGACCCAGTACTTC	CASSLRGLGKTQYF
TRBJ1-2	.	.	TRBV5-1	TGCGCCAGCAGCTTTGGACAGACCTCTAACTATGGCTACACCTTC	CASSFGQTSNYGYTF
TRBJ2-5	.	.	TRBV10-1	TGCGCCAGCAGTACCCGACAGGACCAAGAGACCCAGTACTTC	CASSTRQDQETQYF
TRBJ1-2	TRBD1	.	TRBV15	TGTGCCACCAGCAGAGATTACGTGGGACAGGCGAATGGCTACACCTTC	CATSRDYVGQANGYTF
TRBJ2-3	TRBD2	.	TRBV9	TGTGCCAGCAGCGCAGGGACTAGCGGGGGATCCACAGATACGCAGTATTTT	CASSAGTSGGSTDTQYF
TRBJ1-1	.	.	TRBV7-8	TGTGCCAGCAGCCCAGGCCGACTGAACACTGAAGCTTTCTTT	CASSPGRLNTEAFF
TRBJ2-3	.	.	TRBV6-4	TGTGCCAGCAGCCATACTAGCTCAGATACGCAGTATTTT	CASSHTSSDTQYF
TRBJ2-7	TRBD1	.	TRBV6-5	TGTGCCAGCAGCTCGACAGGGCAGTTCTACGAGCAGTACTTC	CASSSTGQFYEQYF
TRBJ2-7	TRBD1	few	TRBV9	TGTGCCAGCAGCCCAGACAGGGGCCACGAGCAGTACTTC	CASSPDRGHEQYF
TRBJ1-1	.	.	TRBV25-1	TGTGCCAGCAGTGCCCCGACAGGAAGGAACACTGAAGCTTTCTTT	CASSAPTGRNTEAFF
TRBJ1-3	.	.	TRBV7-9	TGTGCCAGCAGCTTCGGCTACGCAGGGGAGACGGGAAACACCATATATTTT	CASSFGYAGETGNTIYF
TRBJ2-1	.	.	TRBV27	TGTGCCAGCCGACCCGACAGTTTCGGTAGAGAGCAGTTCTTC	CASRPDSFGREQFF
TRBJ1-1	TRBD1	.	TRBV2	TGTGCCAGCACTACGCGACAGGGGGCTGGGAACACTGAAGCTTTCTTT	CASTTRQGAGNTEAFF
TRBJ1-1	.	once	TRBV10-2	TGCGCCAGCAATCCCTCCGCACTTCTCACTGAAGCTTTCTTT	CASNPSALLTEAFF
TRBJ1-6	TRBD1	few	TRBV6-5	TGTGCCAGCAAGGACGACAGGGATTATAATTCACCCCTCCACTTT	CASKDDRDYNSPLHF
TRBJ2-1	.	.	TRBV11-2	TGTGCCAGCAGCTTAGATGGCAGCTACAATGAGCAGTTCTTC	CASSLDGSYNEQFF
TRBJ2-5	.	.	TRBV27	TGTGCCAGCAGATCCCGCAGGACCCAGTACTTC	CASRSRRTQYF
TRBJ1-2	TRBD1	.	TRBV11-2	TGTGCCAGCAGCCGGGACAGGGTCTATGGCTACACCTTC	CASSRDRVYGYTF
TRBJ2-7	TRBD1	.	TRBV4-1	TGCGCCAGCAGCCATCCCCTGGGGGACAGGAGCTCCTACGAGCAGTACTTC	CASSHPLGDRSSYEQYF
TRBJ2-7	TRBD1	.	TRBV2	TGTGCCAGCAGATACAGGGGGTTAGGGTCCTACGAGCAGTACTTC	CASRYRGLGSYEQYF
TRBJ1-6	.	few	TRBV19	TGTGCCAGTAGGAGCCTTTTAGCCCTCCACTTT	CASRSLLALHF
TRBJ1-1	.	.	TRBV30	TGTGCCTGGAGTCCCCCCGGGGGCACTGAAGCTTTCTTT	CAWSPPGGTEAFF